A single sample is the source of the 15 T cell receptor beta chains below, sequenced in a study of T cell responses to AZD1222 COVID-19 vaccine. Some clones are missing from TCRdb's copy, which holds only in-frame ones; the method was immunoSEQ multiplex PCR. Among about 100,000 clones listed, more than 85% were seen once. Sequenced material: peripheral blood, taken on day 0 of AZD1222 vaccination. Source of these receptors: an adult in good health.

The chain employs TRBV30 and TRBJ2-7; D remains unclear. Germline V CDR1 and CDR2: GTSNPN, SVGIG (reference sequence). With 0 bases removed from V and 3 bases from J, the gap between germline ends came to 6 bases. The CDR3 contains 12 residues. Here the CDR3 reads CAWSVRIYEQYF. The DNA for the CDR3 is TGTGCCTGGAGTGTACGAATCTACGAGCAGTACTTC. The full variable domain, completed using reference TRBV30 and TRBJ2-7, is SQTIHQWPATLVQPVGSPLSLECTVEGTSNPNLYWYRQAAGRGLQLLFYSVGIGQISSEVPQNLSASRPQDRQFILSSKKLLLSDSGFYLCAWSVRIYEQYFGPGTRLTVT.

The chain joins TRBV5-4 to TRBJ1-1, with TRBD1 identical over 7 bases. The CDR3 covers 15 residues. The germline V gene encodes CDR1 SGHNT and CDR2 YYREEE (reference sequence). V lost 2 bases to trimming and J lost 0 bases; unmatched junction nucleotides: 4. CDR3 sequence reads: CASSFPGQMNTEAFF. For the CDR3, the DNA is TGTGCCAGCAGCTTTCCGGGACAGATGAACACTGAAGCTTTCTTT.

The J gene is TRBJ2-1, the V gene TRBV5-1, with a weak D call TRBD2 (5 bases). CDR1 and CDR2 from the germline V gene are SGHRS and YFSETQ. This CDR3 region has 14 residues. V was trimmed by 3 bases and J by 4 bases, leaving 11 bases between them. The CDR3 loop is CASSSPGNYNEQFF. The CDR3 nucleotides are TGCGCCAGCAGCTCCCCCGGGAATTACAATGAGCAGTTCTTC.

This clone was counted a few times. J is TRBJ1-2 and V is TRBV3-1 (or the pseudogene TRBV3-2), with no clear D. The CDR3 covers 15 residues. From germline, CDR1 is LGHDT and CDR2 YNNKEL (reference sequence). V was shortened by 5 bases and J by 5 bases, with 18 bases between the two germline ends. CDR3 residues: CASSSPFSARYGYTF. The CDR3 DNA reads TGTGCCAGCAGCTCCCCGTTCTCCGCGCGGTATGGCTACACCTTC.

The chain uses TRBV14 and TRBJ1-3, with D possibly being TRBD1 (5 bases). The CDR3 has 16 residues. V lost 2 bases, J lost 0 bases, and 11 bases lay in between. Germline CDR1 SGHDN, CDR2 FVKESK. The CDR3 is CASSQNEGNSGNTIYF. The CDR3 DNA reads TGTGCCAGCAGCCAAAACGAGGGGAACTCTGGAAACACCATATATTTT.

This chain joins TRBV5-1 and TRBJ2-5; tentatively, D is TRBD1 (5 bases). The germline CDR1 and CDR2 sequences are SGHRS and YFSETQ. The CDR3 runs to 16 residues. V shed 4 bases and J shed 0 bases, with 16 bases lying between them. CDR3 in DNA: TGCGCCAGCAGCCGATCTGACAGAAACTACCAAGAGACCCAGTACTTC. Translating gives CASSRSDRNYQETQYF.

This clone was seen once. This sequence joins TRBV12-3 or TRBV12-4 and TRBJ2-1; D remains ambiguous. CDR3 length: 12 residues. The V end was cut by 6 bases, the J end by 7 bases, with 10 bases between. The CDR3 bases are TGTGCCAGCAGCCTAACAGAGAATGAGCAGTTCTTC. It encodes CASSLTENEQFF.

This chain connects TRBV12-3 or TRBV12-4 to TRBJ1-1; D not resolved. V lost 1 base to trimming and J lost 5 bases, with 8 bases between them. This CDR3 spans 13 amino acids. The CDR3 loop is CASSLEGRTEAFF. In nucleotides, the CDR3 is TGTGCCAGCAGTTTAGAGGGTAGAACTGAAGCTTTCTTT.

The V gene is TRBV9, the J gene TRBJ2-2, with TRBD1 matching 7 bases. Germline lookup yields CDR1 SGDLS and CDR2 YYNGEE. The CDR3 loop spans 16 amino acids. The V segment lost 3 bases and the J segment 4 bases; nucleotides outside the gene matches: 9. Written as DNA, the CDR3 is TGTGCCAGCAGCGCAGGGGTCGGACAGGTCACCGGGGAGCTGTTTTTT. Translated: CASSAGVGQVTGELFF.

The V gene is TRBV6-5, the J gene TRBJ2-1; TRBD2 matches 9 bases. V trimming: 6 bases; J trimming: 4 bases; junction bases outside the gene matches: 7. This CDR3 comprises 15 residues. The germline V gene has CDR1 MNHEY and CDR2 SVGAGI. CDR3 in DNA: TGTGCCAGCAGCCTGACTAGCGGAACATACAATGAGCAGTTCTTC. This encodes CASSLTSGTYNEQFF.

In nucleotides, the CDR3 is TGTGCCAAGGTGGATACGCAGTATTTT. This sequence encodes CAKVDTQYF. The chain couples TRBV19 to TRBJ2-3; the D is unclear. Germline assignment: CDR1 LNHDA and CDR2 SQIVND (reference sequence). Trimming took 10 bases from V and 6 from J, leaving 5 bases between them. The CDR3 extends over 9 amino acids.

This clone came up once. The chain joins TRBV4-1 to TRBJ1-6; TRBD1 matches 9 bases. V gave up 0 bases and J gave up 11 bases; unmatched junction bases: 8. In germline, CDR1 is MGHRA, CDR2 YSYEKL. CDR3 length equals 16 residues. The CDR3 loop reads CASSQEPDRGWAPLHF. CDR3 coding DNA: TGCGCCAGCAGCCAAGAGCCCGACAGGGGGTGGGCACCCCTCCACTTT.

The chain employs TRBV10-3 and TRBJ2-2; D possibly corresponds to TRBD1 (6 bases). The germline V gene encodes CDR1 ENHRY and CDR2 SYGVKD. This CDR3 has 16 residues. Trimming took 0 bases from V and 1 from J, leaving 9 bases between them. The CDR3 DNA is TGTGCCATCAGTGAGTCGGGGGACATGAACACCGGGGAGCTGTTTTTT. Translating gives CAISESGDMNTGELFF.

CDR3 bases: TGTGCCAGCCAAACGGGTCAGCGGGGGAATCAGCCCCAGCATTTT. Amino acid sequence: CASQTGQRGNQPQHF. The chain uses TRBV19 and TRBJ1-5, with a tentative D call TRBD1 (5 bases). There are 15 residues in the CDR3. V dropped 9 bases and J dropped 4 bases, with 19 bases sitting between them. Germline V gene lookup returns CDR1 LNHDA and CDR2 SQIVND (reference sequence).

The J gene is TRBJ1-4, the V gene TRBV7-9; D uncertain. The CDR3 is 14 residues long. V lost 1 base and J 11 bases, leaving 14 bases between the germline ends. CDR1 and CDR2 from the germline V gene are SEHNR and FQNEAQ (reference sequence). The CDR3 sequence is CASSLEGPAAKLFF. The CDR3 DNA reads TGTGCCAGCAGCTTAGAGGGCCCTGCAGCGAAACTGTTTTTT.